These T cell receptor beta chains were read from a single sample in a study of STAT5B mutations in CD4+ large granular lymphocyte leukemia. Clones were sequenced by immunoSEQ multiplex PCR, and TCRdb holds only the in-frame ones, with some missing. This table holds over 35,000 clones, roughly 85% found once. Sequencing was done on a sample of CD4+ T cells from blood buffy coats. Source of these receptors: a human donor in good health. Both conserved end residues are part of each CDR3. A D gene is named only where the DNA matches it firmly. Clone size, where shown, is once, few, many, or a class for clones that have expanded.

size	D	V	J	CDR3	DNA
-	TRBD1	TRBV10-2	TRBJ2-1	CASSEPGQGRRNEQFF	TGCGCCAGCAGTGAACCCGGACAGGGAAGGAGGAATGAGCAGTTCTTC
-	-	TRBV5-6	TRBJ1-1	CASSLRQNTEAFF	TGTGCCAGCAGCTTGCGACAGAACACTGAAGCTTTCTTT
-	TRBD2	TRBV30	TRBJ2-7	CAWTLADRYEQYF	TGTGCCTGGACCCTAGCGGACCGCTACGAGCAGTACTTC
-	-	TRBV5-1	TRBJ1-4	CASSGGQINEKLFF	TGCGCCAGCAGCGGCGGACAGATCAATGAAAAACTGTTTTTT
-	-	TRBV28	TRBJ2-1	CASSSGTPSSYNEQFF	TGTGCCAGCAGCTCCGGGACACCCAGCTCCTACAATGAGCAGTTCTTC
-	TRBD1	TRBV13	TRBJ1-2	CASSSPRDRADYGYTF	TGTGCCAGCAGCTCGCCCCGGGACAGGGCGGACTATGGCTACACCTTC
-	-	TRBV29-1	TRBJ1-2	CSTPWGSSNYGYTF	TGCAGCACCCCTTGGGGCAGTTCTAACTATGGCTACACCTTC
once	-	TRBV6-5	TRBJ1-5	CASSRRGNQPQHF	TGTGCCAGCAGTCGCAGGGGCAATCAGCCCCAGCATTTT
-	-	TRBV6-1	TRBJ2-7	CASSDGGGGSGIYKQYF	TGTGCCAGCAGTGATGGAGGAGGTGGGTCAGGGATATACAAGCAGTACTTC
-	TRBD2	TRBV27	TRBJ2-3	CASSFSGGTDTQYF	TGTGCCTCCTCCTTTAGCGGGGGCACAGATACGCAGTATTTT
-	-	TRBV7-2	TRBJ2-1	CASSLMGEDEQFF	TGTGCCAGCAGCTTGATGGGGGAAGATGAGCAGTTCTTC
-	-	TRBV7-2	TRBJ2-3	CASSLAGSDTQYF	TGTGCCAGCAGCTTAGCGGGCTCAGATACGCAGTATTTT
-	-	TRBV28	TRBJ1-2	CASSPIPANYGYTF	TGTGCCAGCAGCCCCATCCCCGCTAACTATGGCTACACCTTC
-	TRBD1	TRBV5-4	TRBJ2-7	CASSPGQGSSYEQYF	TGTGCCAGCAGCCCGGGACAGGGCTCATCCTACGAGCAGTACTTC
-	TRBD2	TRBV7-6	TRBJ2-1	CASSKTSGRMNEQFF	TGTGCCAGCAGCAAGACTAGCGGGCGGATGAATGAGCAGTTCTTC
-	-	TRBV7-3	TRBJ1-3	CASSLNKGNTIYF	TGTGCCAGCAGCTTAAACAAGGGAAACACCATATATTTT
few	TRBD2	TRBV5-1	TRBJ2-1	CASLAGPSYNEQFF	TGCGCCAGCCTAGCGGGGCCCAGTTACAATGAGCAGTTCTTC
-	-	TRBV15	TRBJ2-7	CATSRSRRGPYEQYF	TGTGCCACCAGCAGATCCCGCAGGGGCCCCTACGAGCAGTACTTC
-	TRBD2	TRBV4-2	TRBJ2-7	CASSQGGSGAGEQYF	TGTGCCAGCAGCCAAGGAGGTAGCGGGGCGGGGGAGCAGTACTTC
-	TRBD1	TRBV7-3	TRBJ2-1	CASSSGSGQYNEQFF	TGTGCCAGCAGCTCTGGGTCGGGACAGTACAATGAGCAGTTCTTC
-	-	TRBV7-8	TRBJ2-3	CASSFGEADTQYF	TGTGCCAGCAGCTTTGGGGAAGCAGATACGCAGTATTTT
-	-	TRBV9	TRBJ1-3	CASSVSPGTAGNTIYF	TGTGCCAGCAGCGTCTCCCCGGGAACAGCTGGAAACACCATATATTTT
-	-	TRBV11-2	TRBJ1-3	CASSLMSSGNTIYF	TGTGCCAGCAGCTTAATGAGCTCTGGAAACACCATATATTTT
-	-	TRBV15	TRBJ2-3	CATSRVASPDTQYF	TGTGCCACCAGCAGAGTGGCCAGTCCAGATACGCAGTATTTT
-	-	TRBV10-2	TRBJ1-3	CASSGGGLLSGNTIYF	TGCGCCAGCAGCGGAGGTGGGTTGCTCTCTGGAAACACCATATATTTT
-	-	TRBV6-5	TRBJ1-1	CASSYRPNTEAFF	TGTGCCAGCAGTTACCGACCGAACACTGAAGCTTTCTTT
-	TRBD1	TRBV28	TRBJ1-3	CASRTLTGRSGNTIYF	TGTGCCAGCAGAACATTGACAGGGAGGTCTGGAAACACCATATATTTT
-	TRBD2	TRBV28	TRBJ2-7	CASSSTSGSYEQYF	TGTGCCAGCAGTTCGACTAGCGGGAGCTACGAGCAGTACTTC
-	-	TRBV30	TRBJ2-5	CAWSVRRLETQYF	TGTGCCTGGAGTGTGAGGAGATTAGAGACCCAGTACTTC
few	-	TRBV9	TRBJ2-2	CASSFTSTGELFF	TGTGCCAGCAGCTTTACCTCAACCGGGGAGCTGTTTTTT
-	-	TRBV9	TRBJ2-1	CASSVATSGDEQFF	TGTGCCAGCAGCGTAGCTACTAGTGGGGATGAGCAGTTCTTC
-	-	TRBV9	TRBJ1-5	CASSPGGGPGDQPQHF	TGTGCCAGCAGCCCTGGGGGGGGGCCGGGGGATCAGCCCCAGCATTTT
-	-	TRBV30	TRBJ1-1	CAWSSTWGTEAFF	TGTGCCTGGAGTTCCACGTGGGGGACTGAAGCTTTCTTT
-	-	TRBV30	TRBJ1-5	CAWREPGGGGNQPQHF	TGTGCCTGGAGGGAGCCAGGCGGGGGGGGCAATCAGCCCCAGCATTTT
few	-	TRBV7-8	TRBJ2-7	CASSLDEVTYEQYF	TGTGCCAGCAGCTTAGACGAGGTCACCTACGAGCAGTACTTC
few	TRBD1	TRBV7-2	TRBJ2-7	CASSQDRVGEQYF	TGTGCCAGCAGCCAGGACAGGGTGGGCGAGCAGTACTTC
-	-	TRBV28	TRBJ2-5	CASRLRQETQYF	TGTGCCAGCAGGCTGAGACAAGAGACCCAGTACTTC
-	-	TRBV6-1	TRBJ1-2	CASKLAGSRGYTF	TGTGCCAGCAAGCTCGCAGGGAGTCGAGGCTACACCTTC
-	TRBD1	TRBV7-2	TRBJ1-2	CASSSGQDYGYTF	TGTGCCAGCAGCTCGGGACAGGACTATGGCTACACCTTC
-	TRBD1	TRBV2	TRBJ2-5	CASGGQGAGEQYF	TGTGCCAGCGGCGGACAGGGGGCGGGTGAGCAGTACTTC
-	-	TRBV5-6	TRBJ2-2	CASSLAGPGGGTGELFF	TGTGCCAGCAGCTTGGCGGGGCCGGGGGGCGGCACCGGGGAGCTGTTTTTT
once	-	TRBV6-5	TRBJ1-5	CASRLYPLSNQPQHF	TGTGCCAGCAGACTATATCCCTTGAGCAATCAGCCCCAGCATTTT
-	-	TRBV7-9	TRBJ2-5	CASSLGEGEETQYF	TGTGCCAGCAGCCTGGGGGAAGGGGAAGAGACCCAGTACTTC
-	-	TRBV28	TRBJ1-6	CASSLGGRGGYNSPLHF	TGTGCCAGCAGTTTGGGGGGGCGCGGTGGGTATAATTCACCCCTCCACTTT
-	-	TRBV27	TRBJ1-3	CASSSGIGGNTIYF	TGTGCCAGCAGTTCCGGGATCGGTGGAAACACCATATATTTT
-	TRBD2	TRBV10-2	TRBJ2-7	CASSEPSGGSYEQYF	TGCGCCAGCAGCGAACCTAGCGGTGGCTCCTACGAGCAGTACTTC
-	-	TRBV6-1	TRBJ2-7	CASSQLGDHSYEQYF	TGTGCCAGCAGCCAGCTGGGGGACCACTCCTACGAGCAGTACTTC
-	-	TRBV6-1	TRBJ1-2	CASSETTGNYGYTF	TGTGCCAGCAGTGAAACCACAGGGAACTATGGCTACACCTTC
-	-	TRBV27	TRBJ1-1	CASSLRGSTEAFF	TGTGCCAGCAGTTTACGAGGTTCCACTGAAGCTTTCTTT
-	TRBD1	TRBV10-2	TRBJ1-5	CASRPQGDQPQHF	TGCGCCAGCAGACCACAGGGGGATCAGCCCCAGCATTTT
-	-	TRBV7-2	TRBJ2-3	CASSLSAGRTDTQYF	TGTGCCAGCAGCCTCTCTGCAGGGCGCACAGATACGCAGTATTTT
-	-	TRBV19	TRBJ1-1	CASSIYRENTEAFF	TGTGCCAGTAGTATCTATAGAGAGAACACTGAAGCTTTCTTT
-	-	TRBV28	TRBJ1-1	CASSLSTGSPNTEAFF	TGTGCCAGCAGTTTATCCACAGGGTCCCCGAACACTGAAGCTTTCTTT
-	-	TRBV28	TRBJ1-2	CASSATVNYGYTF	TGTGCCAGCAGTGCAACGGTTAACTATGGCTACACCTTC
-	-	TRBV25-1	TRBJ1-1	CASSEPGRQGPEAFF	TGTGCCAGCAGTGAACCCGGACGGCAGGGCCCTGAAGCTTTCTTT
-	TRBD1	TRBV7-3	TRBJ2-3	CASSLSGTVSGTDTQYF	TGTGCCAGCAGCTTGTCCGGGACAGTTAGTGGCACAGATACGCAGTATTTT
-	-	TRBV7-2	TRBJ2-3	CASSHRWGLTSTDTQYF	TGTGCCAGCAGCCATAGGTGGGGGCTGACTAGCACAGATACGCAGTATTTT